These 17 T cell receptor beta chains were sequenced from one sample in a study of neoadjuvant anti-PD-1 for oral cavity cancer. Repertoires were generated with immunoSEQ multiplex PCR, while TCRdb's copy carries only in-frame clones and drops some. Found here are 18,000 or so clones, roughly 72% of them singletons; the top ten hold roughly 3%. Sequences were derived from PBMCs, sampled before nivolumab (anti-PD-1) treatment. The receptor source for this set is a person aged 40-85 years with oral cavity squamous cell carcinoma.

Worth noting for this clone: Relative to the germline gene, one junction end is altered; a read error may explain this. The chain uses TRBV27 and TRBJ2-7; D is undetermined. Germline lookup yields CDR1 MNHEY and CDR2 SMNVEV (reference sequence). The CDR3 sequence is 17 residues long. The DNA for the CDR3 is TGTGCCAGCAGCTTATTAAAGGGTGGCAGTGGGGCCTACGAGCAGTACTTC. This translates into CASSLLKGGSGAYEQYF.

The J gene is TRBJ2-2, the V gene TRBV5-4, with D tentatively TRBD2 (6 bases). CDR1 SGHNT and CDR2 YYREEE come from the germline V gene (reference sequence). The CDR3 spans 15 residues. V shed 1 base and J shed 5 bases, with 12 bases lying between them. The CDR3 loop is CASSLQGLVTGELFF. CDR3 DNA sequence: TGTGCCAGCAGCTTGCAGGGACTGGTGACCGGGGAGCTGTTTTTT.

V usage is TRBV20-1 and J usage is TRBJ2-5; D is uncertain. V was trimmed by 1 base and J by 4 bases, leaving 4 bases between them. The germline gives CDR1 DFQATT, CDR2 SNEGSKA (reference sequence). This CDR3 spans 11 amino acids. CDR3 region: CSARGRETQYF. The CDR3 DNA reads TGCAGTGCTAGAGGGCGAGAGACCCAGTACTTC.

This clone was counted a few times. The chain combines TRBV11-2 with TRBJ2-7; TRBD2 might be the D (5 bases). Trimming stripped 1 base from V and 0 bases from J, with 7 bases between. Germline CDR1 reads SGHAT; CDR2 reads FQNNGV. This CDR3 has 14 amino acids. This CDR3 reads CASSLGSGSYEQYF. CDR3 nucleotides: TGTGCCAGCAGCTTAGGCAGCGGCTCCTACGAGCAGTACTTC.

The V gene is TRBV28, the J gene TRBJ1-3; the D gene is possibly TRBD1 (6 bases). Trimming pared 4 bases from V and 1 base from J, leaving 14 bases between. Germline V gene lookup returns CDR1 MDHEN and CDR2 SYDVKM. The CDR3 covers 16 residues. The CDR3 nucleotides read TGTGCCAGCAGTTGGCAGGGGCTGAGGTCTGGAAACACCATATATTTT. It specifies CASSWQGLRSGNTIYF.

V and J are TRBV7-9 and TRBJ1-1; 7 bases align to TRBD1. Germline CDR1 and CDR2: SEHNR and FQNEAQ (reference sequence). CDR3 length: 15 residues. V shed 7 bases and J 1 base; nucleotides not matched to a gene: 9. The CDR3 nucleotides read TGTGCCAGCAACCAATTACAGGGGTCGAACACTGAAGCTTTCTTT. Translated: CASNQLQGSNTEAFF.

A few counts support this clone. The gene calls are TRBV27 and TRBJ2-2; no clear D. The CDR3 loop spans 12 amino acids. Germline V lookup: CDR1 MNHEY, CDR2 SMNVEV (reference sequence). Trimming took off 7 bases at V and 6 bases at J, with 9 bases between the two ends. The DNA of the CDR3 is TGTGCCAGCAATACTGGGGCCGGGGAGCTGTTTTTT. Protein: CASNTGAGELFF.

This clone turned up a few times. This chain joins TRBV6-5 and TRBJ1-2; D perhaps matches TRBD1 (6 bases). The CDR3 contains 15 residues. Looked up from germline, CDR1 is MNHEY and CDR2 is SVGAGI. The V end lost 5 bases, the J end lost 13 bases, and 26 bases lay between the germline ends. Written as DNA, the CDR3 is TGTGCCAGCAGTATGACCACCCCGGGGGCGACATCTAGCACCTTC. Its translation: CASSMTTPGATSSTF.

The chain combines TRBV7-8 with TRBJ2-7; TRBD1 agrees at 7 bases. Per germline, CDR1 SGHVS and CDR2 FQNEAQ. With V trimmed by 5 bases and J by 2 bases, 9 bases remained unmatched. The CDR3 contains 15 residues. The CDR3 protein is CASSLGDRVTYEQYF. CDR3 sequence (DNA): TGTGCCAGCAGCCTGGGCGACAGGGTAACCTACGAGCAGTACTTC. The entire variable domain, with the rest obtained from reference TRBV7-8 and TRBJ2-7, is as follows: GAGVSQSPRYKVAKRGQDVALRCDPISGHVSLFWYQQALGQGPEFLTYFQNEAQLDKSGLPSDRFFAERPEGSVSTLKIQRTQQEDSAVYLCASSLGDRVTYEQYFGPGTRLTVT.

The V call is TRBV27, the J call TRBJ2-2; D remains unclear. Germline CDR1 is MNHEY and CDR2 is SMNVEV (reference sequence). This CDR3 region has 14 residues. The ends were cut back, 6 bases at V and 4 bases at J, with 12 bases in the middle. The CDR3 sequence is CASRRDFVTGELFF. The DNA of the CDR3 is TGTGCCAGCAGACGAGACTTCGTCACCGGGGAGCTGTTTTTT.

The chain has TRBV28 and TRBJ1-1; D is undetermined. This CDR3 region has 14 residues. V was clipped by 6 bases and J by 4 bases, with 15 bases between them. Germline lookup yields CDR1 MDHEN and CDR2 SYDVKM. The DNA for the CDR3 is TGTGCCAGCAGCTTAAGGTTAGGAGGCACTGAAGCTTTCTTT. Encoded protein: CASSLRLGGTEAFF.

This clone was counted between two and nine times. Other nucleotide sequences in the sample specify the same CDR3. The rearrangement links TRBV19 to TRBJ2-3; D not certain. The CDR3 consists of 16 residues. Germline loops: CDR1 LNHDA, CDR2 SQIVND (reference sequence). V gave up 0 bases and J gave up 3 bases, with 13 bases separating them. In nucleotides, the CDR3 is TGTGCCAGTAGTATAGACGGAACCGGGTCGACAGATACGCAGTATTTT. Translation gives CASSIDGTGSTDTQYF. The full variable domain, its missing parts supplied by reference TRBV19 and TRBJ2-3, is DGGITQSPKYLFRKEGQNVTLSCEQNLNHDAMYWYRQDPGQGLRLIYYSQIVNDFQKGDIAEGYSVSREKKESFPLTVTSAQKNPTAFYLCASSIDGTGSTDTQYFGPGTRLTVL.

CDR3 bases: TGCGCCAGCAGCTTGGCCAGGGGGTCCGGAAACACCATATATTTT. Its protein is CASSLARGSGNTIYF. This rearrangement joins TRBV5-1 to TRBJ1-3, with 7 bases identical to TRBD1. J was trimmed by 4 bases and V by 0 bases; bases with no gene match: 4. The CDR3 contains 15 residues. CDR1 and CDR2 (germline): SGHRS, YFSETQ.

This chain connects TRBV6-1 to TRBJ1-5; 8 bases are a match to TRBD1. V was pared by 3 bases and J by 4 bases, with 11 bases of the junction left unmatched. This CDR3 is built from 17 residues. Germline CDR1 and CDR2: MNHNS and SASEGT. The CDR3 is CASSEPGTGWGNQPQHF. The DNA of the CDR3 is TGTGCCAGCAGTGAGCCCGGGACAGGATGGGGGAATCAGCCCCAGCATTTT.

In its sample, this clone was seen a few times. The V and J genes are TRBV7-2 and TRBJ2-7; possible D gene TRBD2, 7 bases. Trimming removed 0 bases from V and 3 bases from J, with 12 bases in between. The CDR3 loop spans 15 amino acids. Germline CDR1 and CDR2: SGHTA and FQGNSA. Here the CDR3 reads CASSLAGGGGYEQYF. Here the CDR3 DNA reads TGTGCCAGCAGCTTAGCGGGGGGAGGGGGCTACGAGCAGTACTTC.

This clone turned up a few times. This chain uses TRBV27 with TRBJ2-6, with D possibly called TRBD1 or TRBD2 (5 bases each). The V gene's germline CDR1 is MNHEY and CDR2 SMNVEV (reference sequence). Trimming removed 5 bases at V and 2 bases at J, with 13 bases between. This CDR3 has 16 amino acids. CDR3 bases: TGTGCCAGCAGTCCCCAAGGGGACCCTGGGGCCAACGTCCTGACTTTC. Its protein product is CASSPQGDPGANVLTF.

In DNA, the CDR3 is TGTGCCAGCAGCCTAGTAACCCTAGCGGGGCCTCTGAGGAATGAGCAGTTCTTC. Protein: CASSLVTLAGPLRNEQFF. The chain is built from TRBV7-9 and TRBJ2-1, with TRBD2 identical over 9 bases. The J segment lost 7 bases and the V segment lost 5 bases, leaving 18 bases of the junction unmatched. Germline CDR1 SEHNR, CDR2 FQNEAQ (reference sequence). This CDR3 contains 18 residues.